This TCR beta chain was sequenced for a study of cytomegalovirus exposure and HLA in healthy donors. Study-level information: The same platform was used for the 110 or so validation repertoires as for the roughly 670 first-cohort repertoires, as reported in a later analysis.

Broader study findings: Reportedly, diagnosis of cytomegalovirus status by the classifier showed high specificity and sensitivity. Specificity for CMV antigens was confirmed in vitro for a few of the CMV-associated chains.

Germline lookup yields CDR1 SGDLS and CDR2 YYNGEE. V gave up 3 bases and J gave up 2 bases; unmatched junction bases: 3. This CDR3 contains 16 residues. Using immunoSEQ multiplex PCR, the repertoire was profiled, and TCRdb retains in-frame clones only, with some absent. The sample carries about 120,000 clones, 70% to 90% recorded once. The donors were in the roughly 130-subject validation cohort, distinct from the 666-subject first cohort. Concerning this clone: Its target is not known.

Source material: PBMCs. The chain carries TRBV9 and TRBJ2-1; the match to TRBD1 covers 12 bases. This clonotype originated in a woman between 18 and 30 years old in good health and CMV-seronegative. The chain's CDR3 is CASSGGTGGTYNEQFF. For the CDR3, the DNA is TGTGCCAGCAGCGGCGGGACAGGGGGCACCTACAATGAGCAGTTCTTC.